This TCR beta chain derives from a study of beta chain features in type 1 diabetes. Study as a whole: Analysis included over 90 million sorted cells drawn from all samples.

Blood was collected once per donor into heparin, averaging about 0.12 L. Sorting that relied on CD45RO/CCR7/CD25/CD127/CD95/CD27 yielded CD4+ naive, central memory, regulatory and stem cell-like memory cells. The investigators reverse transcribed all of the isolated RNA, so they sequenced expressed TCRB transcripts. Assay used: immunoSEQ multiplex PCR; TCRdb lists only in-frame clones, some missing. The data show around 500,000 clones, roughly 30% seen once. This clone turned up a few times. This receptor was identified in a young man in good health. The material sequenced was naive CD4+ T cells from blood.

The CDR3 is CASSPLDRENTQYF. CDR3 DNA sequence: TGTGCCAGCAGTCCCCTGGACAGGGAAAATACGCAGTATTTT. The chain recombines TRBV27 with TRBJ2-3; 8 bases are a match to TRBD1. Germline-derived CDR1 and CDR2 are MNHEY and SMNVEV (reference sequence). This CDR3 contains 14 residues. Trimming at V came to 5 bases and at J to 7 bases, leaving 8 bases not matched to a gene.